This T cell receptor beta chain was obtained from a study of neurological immune-mediated disorders. The time point is: longitudinal time-point 1 (baseline). The unsorted libraries were made from 2 million PBMCs kept at -80 C. Whole-study findings and limits: HTLV-1-associated myelopathy ranked highest for TCR clonal expansion and multiple sclerosis lowest, beneath healthy controls.

This CDR3 comprises 15 residues. V shed 6 bases and J 5 bases; nucleotides not matched to a gene: 8. Per germline, CDR1 MRHNA and CDR2 SNTAGT. TCRdb fed the 5' RACE reads into MiXCR, producing one record per CDR3 protein. The profile shows about 71,000 distinct CDR3 sequences, about a tenth of them singletons. This clonotype showed up many times. Its cognate antigen is unknown. The chain is built from TRBV6-4 and TRBJ2-3; TRBD2 aligns across 10 bases. The source is a man aged 25-40 years in good health. Material: PBMCs. The CDR3 is CASSPLAGNLDTQYF. The CDR3 DNA is TGTGCCAGCAGCCCACTAGCGGGAAACCTAGATACGCAGTATTTT.